This T cell receptor beta chain came from a study of shared clonotypes between healthy human individuals. Only CD45RO-negative cells positively selected for CCR7 counted as naive CD8 cells, so terminally differentiated effector memory CD45RA+ cells were excluded. Assay: immunoSEQ multiplex PCR; the TCRdb copy retains only in-frame clones and omits some. The sample has about 680,000 clones; 92% are singletons. Trimming shortened V by 5 bases and J by 7 bases, and 9 bases separated the two germline ends. CDR3 length equals 12 residues. Germline lookup yields CDR1 SGHAT and CDR2 FQDESV (reference sequence).

V is TRBV11-1 and J is TRBJ2-1; the D is unclear. This TCR came from a man younger than 40 in good health. Sample: naive CD8+ T cells sorted from blood. The CDR3 spells CASSLTGNEQFF. The CDR3 coding sequence is TGTGCCAGCAGCCTAACTGGAAATGAGCAGTTCTTC.